This T cell receptor (beta chain) was identified in a study of identical twins. The CDR3 loop spans 15 amino acids. The germline V gene encodes CDR1 SGHDT and CDR2 YYEEEE. V gave up 4 bases and J gave up 4 bases, with 15 bases separating them. Healthy Caucasians, and only they, were the donors. The study's findings and limits: Conclusions came from cross-sectional statistical analysis, not from following the same donors. Fewer insertions marked abundant cord blood beta clonotypes; young adult naive trended weakly, memory not at all.

A universal primer site arose from template switching, and cDNA bore unique molecular identifiers. MiXCR, run by TCRdb on the 5' RACE reads, gives a single entry per CDR3 protein. The table lists around 490,000 distinct CDR3 sequences, more than 20% of them singletons. This clonotype has a handful of counts. Its cognate antigen is unknown. The data also belong to a second study, concerning yellow fever vaccine responses in identical twins.

This TCR derives from a woman aged 18-35 years in good health. The sample comprised CD4+ T cells sorted from blood. The V and J genes are TRBV5-6 and TRBJ2-1; D might be TRBD2 (5 bases). The CDR3 sequence is CASSPAADYYNEQFF. The CDR3 DNA follows: TGTGCCAGCAGCCCGGCGGCAGACTATTACAATGAGCAGTTCTTC.